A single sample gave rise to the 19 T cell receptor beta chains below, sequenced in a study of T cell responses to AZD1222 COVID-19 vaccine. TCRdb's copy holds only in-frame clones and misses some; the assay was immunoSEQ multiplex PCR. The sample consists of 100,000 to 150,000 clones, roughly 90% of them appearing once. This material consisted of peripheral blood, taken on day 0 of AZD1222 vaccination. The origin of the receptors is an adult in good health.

The DNA for the CDR3 is TGTGCCAGCAGCTTAGAAGGGAGCCGGCCCCAGTACTTC. The encoded protein is CASSLEGSRPQYF. The chain couples TRBV11-2 to TRBJ2-7, with a tentative D call TRBD2 (5 bases). V was clipped by 0 bases and J by 10 bases, with 13 bases between them. The CDR3 covers 13 residues. Germline V CDR1 and CDR2: SGHAT, FQNNGV.

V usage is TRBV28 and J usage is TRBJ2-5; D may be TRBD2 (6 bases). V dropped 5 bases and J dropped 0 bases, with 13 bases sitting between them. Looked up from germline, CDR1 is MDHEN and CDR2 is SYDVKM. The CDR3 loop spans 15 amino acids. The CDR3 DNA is TGTGCCAGCAGTAGGGACTTGAAGAACCAAGAGACCCAGTACTTC. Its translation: CASSRDLKNQETQYF.

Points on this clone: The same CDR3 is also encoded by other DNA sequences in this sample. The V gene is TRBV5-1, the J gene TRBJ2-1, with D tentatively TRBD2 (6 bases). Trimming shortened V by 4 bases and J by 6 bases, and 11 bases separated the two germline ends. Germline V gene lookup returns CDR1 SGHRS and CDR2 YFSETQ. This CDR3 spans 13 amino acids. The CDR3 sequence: CASSLGTGNEQFF. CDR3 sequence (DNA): TGCGCCAGCAGCCTAGGGACTGGCAATGAGCAGTTCTTC.

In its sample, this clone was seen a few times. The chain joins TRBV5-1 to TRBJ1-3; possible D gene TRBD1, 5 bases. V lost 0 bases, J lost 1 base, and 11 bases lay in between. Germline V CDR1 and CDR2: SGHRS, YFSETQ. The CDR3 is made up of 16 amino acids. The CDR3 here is CASSLGQWGSGNTIYF. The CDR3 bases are TGCGCCAGCAGCTTGGGACAATGGGGGTCTGGAAACACCATATATTTT.

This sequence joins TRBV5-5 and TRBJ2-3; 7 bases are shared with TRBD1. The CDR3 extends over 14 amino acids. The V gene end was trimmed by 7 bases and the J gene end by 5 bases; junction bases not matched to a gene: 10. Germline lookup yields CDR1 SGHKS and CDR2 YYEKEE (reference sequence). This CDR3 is CASSQGPPLDTQYF. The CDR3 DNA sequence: TGTGCCAGCTCACAGGGGCCTCCCCTAGATACGCAGTATTTT.

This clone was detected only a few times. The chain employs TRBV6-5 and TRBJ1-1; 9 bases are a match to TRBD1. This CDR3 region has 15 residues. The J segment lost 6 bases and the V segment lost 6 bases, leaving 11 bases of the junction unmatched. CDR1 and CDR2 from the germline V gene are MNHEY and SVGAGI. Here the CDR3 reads CASRITGGGLAEAFF. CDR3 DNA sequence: TGTGCCAGCAGGATAACAGGGGGCGGGCTGGCTGAAGCTTTCTTT.

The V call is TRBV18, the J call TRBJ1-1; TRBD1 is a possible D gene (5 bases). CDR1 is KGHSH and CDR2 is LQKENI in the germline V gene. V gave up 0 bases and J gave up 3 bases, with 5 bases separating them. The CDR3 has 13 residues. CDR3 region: CASSPPGDTEAFF. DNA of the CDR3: TGTGCCAGCTCACCACCGGGGGACACTGAAGCTTTCTTT.

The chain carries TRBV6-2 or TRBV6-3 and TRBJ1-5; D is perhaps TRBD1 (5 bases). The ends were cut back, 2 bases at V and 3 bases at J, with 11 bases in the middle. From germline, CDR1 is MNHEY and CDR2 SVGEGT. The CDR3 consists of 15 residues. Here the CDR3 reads CASSYGGGHNQPQHF. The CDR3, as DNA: TGTGCCAGCAGTTACGGGGGAGGCCACAATCAGCCCCAGCATTTT.

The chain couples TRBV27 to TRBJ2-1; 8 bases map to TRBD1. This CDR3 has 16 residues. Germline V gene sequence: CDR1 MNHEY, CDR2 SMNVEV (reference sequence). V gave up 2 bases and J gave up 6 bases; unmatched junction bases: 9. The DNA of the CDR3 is TGTGCCAGCAGTTTAGCCCCCCAGGACAGGGTCAATGAGCAGTTCTTC. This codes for CASSLAPQDRVNEQFF.

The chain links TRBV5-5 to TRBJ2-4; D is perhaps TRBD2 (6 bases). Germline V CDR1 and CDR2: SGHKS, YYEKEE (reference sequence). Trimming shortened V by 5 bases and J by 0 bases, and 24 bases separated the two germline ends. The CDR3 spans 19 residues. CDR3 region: CASSSRPGLPTLAKNIQYF. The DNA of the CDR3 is TGTGCCAGCAGTTCCCGCCCGGGACTGCCTACTTTAGCCAAAAACATTCAGTACTTC. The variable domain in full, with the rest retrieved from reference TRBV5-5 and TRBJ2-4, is DAGVTQSPTHLIKTRGQQVTLRCSPISGHKSVSWYQQVLGQGPQFIFQYYEKEERGRGNFPDRFSARQFPNYSSELNVNALLLGDSALYLCASSSRPGLPTLAKNIQYFGAGTRLSVL.

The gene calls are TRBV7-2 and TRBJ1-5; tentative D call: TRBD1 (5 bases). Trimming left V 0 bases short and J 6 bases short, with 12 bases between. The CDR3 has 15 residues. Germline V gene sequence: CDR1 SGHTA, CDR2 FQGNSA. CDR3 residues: CASSLAGAFSQPQHF. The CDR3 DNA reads TGTGCCAGCAGCTTAGCAGGGGCCTTCAGTCAGCCCCAGCATTTT. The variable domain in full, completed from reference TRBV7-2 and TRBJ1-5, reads GAGVSQSPSNKVTEKGKDVELRCDPISGHTALYWYRQSLGQGLEFLIYFQGNSAPDKSGLPSDRFSAERTGGSVSTLTIQRTQQEDSAVYLCASSLAGAFSQPQHFGDGTRLSIL.

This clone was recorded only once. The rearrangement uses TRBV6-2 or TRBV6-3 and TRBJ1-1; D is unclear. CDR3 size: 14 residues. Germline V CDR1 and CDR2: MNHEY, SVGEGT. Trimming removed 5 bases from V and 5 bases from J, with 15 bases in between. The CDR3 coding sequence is TGTGCCAGCAGTCCCGGGCCGATGATTACTGAAGCTTTCTTT. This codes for CASSPGPMITEAFF.

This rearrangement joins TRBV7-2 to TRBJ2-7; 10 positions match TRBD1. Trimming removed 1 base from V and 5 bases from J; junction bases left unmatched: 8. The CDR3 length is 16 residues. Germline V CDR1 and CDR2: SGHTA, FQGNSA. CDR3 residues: CASSLVPRDRGNEQYF. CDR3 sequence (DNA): TGTGCCAGCAGCTTAGTCCCCCGGGACAGGGGTAACGAGCAGTACTTC.

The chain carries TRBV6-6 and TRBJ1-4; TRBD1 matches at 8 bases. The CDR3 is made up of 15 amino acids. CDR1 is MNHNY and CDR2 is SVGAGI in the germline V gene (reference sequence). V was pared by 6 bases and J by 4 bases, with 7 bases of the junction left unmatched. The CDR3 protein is CASRLGTGINEKLFF. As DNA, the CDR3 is TGTGCCAGCAGACTCGGGACAGGTATTAATGAAAAACTGTTTTTT.

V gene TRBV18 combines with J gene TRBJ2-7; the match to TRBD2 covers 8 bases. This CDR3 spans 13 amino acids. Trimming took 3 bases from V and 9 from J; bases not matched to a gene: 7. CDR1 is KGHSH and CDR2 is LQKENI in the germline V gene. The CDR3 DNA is TGTGCCAGCTCACCCGGGTCGCGGGAGGTGCAGTACTTC. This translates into CASSPGSREVQYF.

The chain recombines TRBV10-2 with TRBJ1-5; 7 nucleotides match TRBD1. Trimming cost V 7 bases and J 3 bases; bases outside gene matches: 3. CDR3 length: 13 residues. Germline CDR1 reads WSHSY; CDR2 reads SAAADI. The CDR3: CASMDRYNQPQHF. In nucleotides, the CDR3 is TGCGCCAGCATGGACAGGTACAATCAGCCCCAGCATTTT.

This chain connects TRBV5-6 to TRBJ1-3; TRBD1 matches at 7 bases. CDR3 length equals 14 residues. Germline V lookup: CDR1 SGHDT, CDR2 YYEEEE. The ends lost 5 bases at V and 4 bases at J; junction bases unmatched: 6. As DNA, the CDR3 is TGTGCCAGCAGAACAGGGGAGGTCGGAAACACCATATATTTT. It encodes CASRTGEVGNTIYF.

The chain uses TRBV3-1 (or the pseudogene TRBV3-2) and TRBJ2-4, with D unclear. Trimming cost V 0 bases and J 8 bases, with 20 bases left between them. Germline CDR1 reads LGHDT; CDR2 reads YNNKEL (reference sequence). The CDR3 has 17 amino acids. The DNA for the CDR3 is TGTGCCAGCAGCCAAGAAGGTTCCGTATCATTTGGGGACATTCAGTACTTC. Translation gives CASSQEGSVSFGDIQYF.

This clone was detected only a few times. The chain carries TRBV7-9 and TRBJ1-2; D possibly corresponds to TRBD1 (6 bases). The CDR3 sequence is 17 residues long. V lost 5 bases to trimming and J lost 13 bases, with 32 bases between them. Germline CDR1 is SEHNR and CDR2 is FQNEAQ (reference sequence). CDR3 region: CASSRQTGGVRRGDFTF. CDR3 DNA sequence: TGTGCCAGCAGCCGCCAGACAGGAGGGGTCCGACGGGGAGATTTCACCTTC.